These T cell receptor beta chains were read from a single sample in a study of identical twins. TCRdb reprocessed the 5' RACE reads via MiXCR and lists one record per CDR3 protein. The sample carries roughly 290,000 distinct CDR3 sequences, roughly 10% recorded once. This sample was also put to use in a study of yellow fever vaccine responses in identical twins.

Sequencing was performed on CD8+ T cells sorted from blood. Receptors were obtained from a woman aged 18-29 years in good health. CDR3s include the opening cysteine and the closing phenylalanine or tryptophan. D genes are given only for firm matches. Some rows mark clone size as missing; the rest say once, few, many or name a class of expanded clone.

cdr3_aa: CASSYSGVDNEQFF
cdr3_nt: TGTGCCAGCAGTTATAGCGGGGTCGACAATGAGCAGTTCTTC
d_call: TRBD2
j_call: TRBJ2-1
v_call: TRBV12-3/TRBV12-4
cdr3_length: 14
clone_size: NA

cdr3_aa: CSAEPDDSYEQYF
cdr3_nt: TGCAGTGCTGAACCTGACGATTCCTACGAGCAGTACTTC
d_call: NA
j_call: TRBJ2-7
v_call: TRBV20-1
cdr3_length: 13
clone_size: NA

cdr3_aa: CASSLTLDRGGGGELFF
cdr3_nt: TGTGCCAGCAGCTTAACACTGGACAGGGGAGGAGGCGGGGAGCTGTTTTTT
d_call: TRBD1
j_call: TRBJ2-2
v_call: TRBV7-3
cdr3_length: 17
clone_size: many

cdr3_aa: CASSPPTGGNEQFF
cdr3_nt: TGTGCCAGCAGTCCCCCGACAGGGGGCAATGAGCAGTTCTTC
d_call: TRBD1
j_call: TRBJ2-1
v_call: TRBV27
cdr3_length: 14
clone_size: NA

cdr3_aa: CASSLGDWGVSYNEQFF
cdr3_nt: TGCGCCAGCAGCTTGGGCGATTGGGGCGTCTCCTACAATGAGCAGTTCTTC
d_call: NA
j_call: TRBJ2-1
v_call: TRBV5-1
cdr3_length: 17
clone_size: many

cdr3_aa: CASSLGPGEGEKLFF
cdr3_nt: TGTGCCAGCAGCTTAGGGCCAGGGGAGGGTGAAAAACTGTTTTTT
d_call: NA
j_call: TRBJ1-4
v_call: TRBV7-8
cdr3_length: 15
clone_size: NA

cdr3_aa: CASSEGWTAYTNNEQFF
cdr3_nt: TGTGCCAGCAGTGAAGGCTGGACAGCTTACACTAACAATGAGCAGTTCTTC
d_call: NA
j_call: TRBJ2-1
v_call: TRBV6-1
cdr3_length: 17
clone_size: NA

cdr3_aa: CASSRTGAVYGYTF
cdr3_nt: TGTGCCAGCAGCCGGACAGGGGCCGTCTATGGCTACACCTTC
d_call: TRBD1
j_call: TRBJ1-2
v_call: TRBV6-1
cdr3_length: 14
clone_size: NA

cdr3_aa: CATSDIIRDREDYIQYF
cdr3_nt: TGTGCCACCAGTGATATAATCCGGGACAGGGAAGATTACATTCAGTACTTC
d_call: TRBD1
j_call: TRBJ2-4
v_call: TRBV24-1
cdr3_length: 17
clone_size: many

cdr3_aa: CAISGTMGTDTQYF
cdr3_nt: TGTGCCATCAGTGGCACCATGGGCACAGATACGCAGTATTTT
d_call: NA
j_call: TRBJ2-3
v_call: TRBV10-3
cdr3_length: 14
clone_size: many

cdr3_aa: CASSEAITSTDTQYF
cdr3_nt: TGCGCCAGCAGTGAGGCGATTACAAGCACAGATACGCAGTATTTT
d_call: NA
j_call: TRBJ2-3
v_call: TRBV10-1
cdr3_length: 15
clone_size: few

cdr3_aa: CASSPLGAGSYEQYF
cdr3_nt: TGTGCCAGCAGTCCGTTAGGAGCGGGGAGCTACGAGCAGTACTTC
d_call: TRBD2
j_call: TRBJ2-7
v_call: TRBV12-3/TRBV12-4
cdr3_length: 15
clone_size: many

cdr3_aa: CASSIRDGATNTGELFF
cdr3_nt: TGTGCCAGCAGCATAAGGGATGGAGCCACAAACACCGGGGAGCTGTTTTTT
d_call: NA
j_call: TRBJ2-2
v_call: TRBV6-1
cdr3_length: 17
clone_size: NA

cdr3_aa: CASSVPGQGSNEQFF
cdr3_nt: TGTGCCAGCAGCGTACCGGGACAGGGTTCCAATGAGCAGTTCTTC
d_call: TRBD1
j_call: TRBJ2-1
v_call: TRBV11-2
cdr3_length: 15
clone_size: many

cdr3_aa: CASRAGGNTEAFF
cdr3_nt: TGTGCCAGCAGGGCAGGAGGTAACACTGAAGCTTTCTTT
d_call: NA
j_call: TRBJ1-1
v_call: TRBV2
cdr3_length: 13
clone_size: few

cdr3_aa: CSVPFGMNEQFF
cdr3_nt: TGCAGCGTTCCTTTTGGGATGAATGAGCAGTTCTTC
d_call: NA
j_call: TRBJ2-1
v_call: TRBV29-1
cdr3_length: 12
clone_size: many

cdr3_aa: CASSLASVDIEQFF
cdr3_nt: TGCGCCAGCAGCTTGGCTTCGGTGGACATCGAGCAGTTCTTC
d_call: NA
j_call: TRBJ2-1
v_call: TRBV5-1
cdr3_length: 14
clone_size: NA

cdr3_aa: CASSFSDEKLFF
cdr3_nt: TGTGCCAGCAGCTTCAGTGATGAAAAACTGTTTTTT
d_call: NA
j_call: TRBJ1-4
v_call: TRBV7-9
cdr3_length: 12
clone_size: few

cdr3_aa: CASSYERGVDTQYF
cdr3_nt: TGTGCCAGCAGTTACGAGCGGGGAGTAGATACGCAGTATTTT
d_call: TRBD2
j_call: TRBJ2-3
v_call: TRBV6-5
cdr3_length: 14
clone_size: many

cdr3_aa: CATSRDGLTGYTEAFF
cdr3_nt: TGTGCCACCAGCAGAGATGGGCTGACAGGGTACACTGAAGCTTTCTTT
d_call: TRBD1
j_call: TRBJ1-1
v_call: TRBV15
cdr3_length: 16
clone_size: NA

cdr3_aa: CATGKGQGAYNEQFF
cdr3_nt: TGTGCCACCGGAAAGGGACAGGGGGCTTACAATGAGCAGTTCTTC
d_call: TRBD1
j_call: TRBJ2-1
v_call: TRBV24-1
cdr3_length: 15
clone_size: NA

cdr3_aa: CASSQEWTGPGPGELFF
cdr3_nt: TGCGCCAGCAGCCAAGAATGGACAGGACCGGGCCCCGGGGAGCTGTTTTTT
d_call: TRBD1
j_call: TRBJ2-2
v_call: TRBV4-1
cdr3_length: 17
clone_size: many

cdr3_aa: CASSLALDNEQFF
cdr3_nt: TGTGCTAGCAGCTTAGCGCTGGACAATGAGCAGTTCTTC
d_call: NA
j_call: TRBJ2-1
v_call: TRBV7-7
cdr3_length: 13
clone_size: NA

cdr3_aa: CASSQAGFSTDTQYF
cdr3_nt: TGTGCCAGCAGTCAGGCTGGATTTAGCACAGATACGCAGTATTTT
d_call: NA
j_call: TRBJ2-3
v_call: TRBV12-3/TRBV12-4
cdr3_length: 15
clone_size: many

cdr3_aa: CAAGTGVFGEQYF
cdr3_nt: TGCGCAGCCGGGACAGGGGTGTTCGGCGAGCAGTACTTC
d_call: TRBD1
j_call: TRBJ2-7
v_call: TRBV10-2
cdr3_length: 13
clone_size: NA

cdr3_aa: CASSLPGKDTEAFF
cdr3_nt: TGCGCCAGCAGCTTGCCTGGGAAGGACACTGAAGCTTTCTTT
d_call: NA
j_call: TRBJ1-1
v_call: TRBV5-1
cdr3_length: 14
clone_size: many

cdr3_aa: CASSDTASAEQFF
cdr3_nt: TGTGCCAGCAGCGATACCGCCTCAGCCGAGCAGTTCTTC
d_call: NA
j_call: TRBJ2-1
v_call: TRBV27
cdr3_length: 13
clone_size: few

cdr3_aa: CASSLADAAGVAETQYF
cdr3_nt: TGTGCCAGCAGCTTAGCGGACGCGGCGGGGGTAGCAGAGACCCAGTACTTC
d_call: TRBD2
j_call: TRBJ2-5
v_call: TRBV11-1
cdr3_length: 17
clone_size: NA

cdr3_aa: CAITEGRNTGELFF
cdr3_nt: TGTGCCATCACTGAGGGTCGGAACACCGGGGAGCTGTTTTTT
d_call: NA
j_call: TRBJ2-2
v_call: TRBV10-3
cdr3_length: 14
clone_size: NA